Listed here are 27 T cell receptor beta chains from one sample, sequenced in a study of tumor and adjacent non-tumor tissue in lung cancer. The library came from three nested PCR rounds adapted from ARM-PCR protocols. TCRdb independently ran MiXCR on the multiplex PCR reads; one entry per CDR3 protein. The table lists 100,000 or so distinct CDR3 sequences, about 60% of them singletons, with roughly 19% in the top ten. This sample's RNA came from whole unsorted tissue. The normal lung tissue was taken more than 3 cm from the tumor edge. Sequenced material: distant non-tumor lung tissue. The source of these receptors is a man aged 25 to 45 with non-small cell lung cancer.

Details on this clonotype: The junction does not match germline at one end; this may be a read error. The CDR3 region has the DNA TGCAGCGCGGCCTCATCGGCCGAAAAGCTGTCTTTT. This gives the protein CSAASSAEKLSF. V usage is TRBV29-1 and J usage is TRBJ1-4; D not resolved. The CDR3 is 12 amino acids. Germline CDR1 reads SQVTM; CDR2 reads ANQGSEA.

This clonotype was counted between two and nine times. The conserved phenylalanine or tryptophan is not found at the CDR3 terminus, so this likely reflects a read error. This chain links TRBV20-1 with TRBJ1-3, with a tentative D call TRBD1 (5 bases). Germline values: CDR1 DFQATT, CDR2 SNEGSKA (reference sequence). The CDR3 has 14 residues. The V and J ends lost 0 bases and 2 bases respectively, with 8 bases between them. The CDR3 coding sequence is TGCAGTGCTAGAGATGGGGCCGCTGGAAACACCATATATTCC. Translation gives CSARDGAAGNTIYS.

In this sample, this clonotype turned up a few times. The CDR3 is CSASATLYEQYF. The CDR3 coding sequence is TGCAGTGCTAGTGCGACACTATACGAGCAGTACTTC. The chain links TRBV20-1 to TRBJ2-7; D uncertain. The CDR3 is made up of 12 amino acids. V lost 3 bases and J 4 bases, leaving 10 bases between the germline ends. Germline V gene sequence: CDR1 DFQATT, CDR2 SNEGSKA (reference sequence).

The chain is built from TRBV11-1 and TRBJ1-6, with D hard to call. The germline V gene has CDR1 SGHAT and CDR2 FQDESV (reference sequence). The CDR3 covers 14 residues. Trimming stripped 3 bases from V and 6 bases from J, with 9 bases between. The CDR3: CASSLTTFNSPLHF. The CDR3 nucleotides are TGTGCCAGCAGCTTGACGACCTTTAATTCACCCCTCCACTTT.

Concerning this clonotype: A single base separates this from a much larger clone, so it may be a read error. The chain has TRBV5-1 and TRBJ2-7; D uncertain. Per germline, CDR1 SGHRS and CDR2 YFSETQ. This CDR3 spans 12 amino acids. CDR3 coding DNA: TGCACCAGCAGCTGGGGCTCCTACGAGCAGTACTTC. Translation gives CTSSWGSYEQYF.

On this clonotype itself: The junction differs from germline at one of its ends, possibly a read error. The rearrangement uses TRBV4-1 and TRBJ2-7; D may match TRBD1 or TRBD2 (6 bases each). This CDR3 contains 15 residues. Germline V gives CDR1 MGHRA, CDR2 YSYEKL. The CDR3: CASSRESQGGYEKYF. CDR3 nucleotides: TGCGCCAGCAGCCGAGAGTCACAGGGAGGTTACGAGAAGTACTTC.

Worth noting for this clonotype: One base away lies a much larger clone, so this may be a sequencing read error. Here the CDR3 reads CASSKPSGVFTGELFF. In DNA form, the CDR3 reads TGTGCCAGCAGTAAACCAAGCGGGGTGTTTACCGGGGAGCTGTTTTTT. This chain uses TRBV5-6 with TRBJ2-2; 7 bases line up with TRBD2. V dropped 5 bases and J dropped 5; count of bases not matched to a gene: 12. This CDR3 is 16 amino acids long. Germline V lookup: CDR1 SGHDT, CDR2 YYEEEE.

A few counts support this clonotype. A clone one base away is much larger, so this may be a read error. The CDR3 is CASKGGDRNQPQHF. The CDR3 nucleotides are TGTGCCAGCAAAGGAGGGGACCGCAATCAGCCCCAGCATTTT. The V and J genes are TRBV12-3 or TRBV12-4 and TRBJ1-5; tentatively, D is TRBD1 (5 bases). V was shortened by 7 bases and J by 2 bases, with 12 bases between the two germline ends. The CDR3 runs to 14 residues.

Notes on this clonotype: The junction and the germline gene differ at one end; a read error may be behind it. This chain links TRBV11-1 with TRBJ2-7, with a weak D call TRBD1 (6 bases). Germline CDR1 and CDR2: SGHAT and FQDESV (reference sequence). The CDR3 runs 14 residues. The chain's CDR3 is CASNLRTDYYEQYF. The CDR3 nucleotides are TGTGCCAGCAACCTACGGACAGATTATTACGAGCAGTACTTT.

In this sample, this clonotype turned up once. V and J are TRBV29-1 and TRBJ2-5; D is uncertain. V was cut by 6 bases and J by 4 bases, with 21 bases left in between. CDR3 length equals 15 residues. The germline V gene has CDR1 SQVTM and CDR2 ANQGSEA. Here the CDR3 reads CSVTGEVEIGETQYF. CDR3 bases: TGCAGCGTGACCGGAGAGGTGGAAATTGGAGAGACCCAGTACTTC.

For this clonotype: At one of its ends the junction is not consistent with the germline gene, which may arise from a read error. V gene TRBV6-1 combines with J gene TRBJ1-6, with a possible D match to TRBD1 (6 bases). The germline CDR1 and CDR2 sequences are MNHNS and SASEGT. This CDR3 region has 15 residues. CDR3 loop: CGSRRQEVIGSPLQF. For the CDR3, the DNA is TGTGGCAGCAGGAGACAGGAAGTAATCGGTTCGCCCCTCCAATTT.

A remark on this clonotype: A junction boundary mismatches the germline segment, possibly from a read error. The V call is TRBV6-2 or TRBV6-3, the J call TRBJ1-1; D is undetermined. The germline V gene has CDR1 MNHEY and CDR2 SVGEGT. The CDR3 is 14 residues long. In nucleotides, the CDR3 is TGTGCCAGCACCACCGTGGAACCGAACACTGAAGCTTTCTTC. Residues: CASTTVEPNTEAFF.

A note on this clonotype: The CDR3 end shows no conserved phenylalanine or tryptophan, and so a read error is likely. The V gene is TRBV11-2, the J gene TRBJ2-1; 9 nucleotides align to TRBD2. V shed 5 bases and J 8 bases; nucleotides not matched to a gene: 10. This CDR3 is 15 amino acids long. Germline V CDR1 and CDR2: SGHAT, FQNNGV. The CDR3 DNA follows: TGTGCCAGCAGCCTAATCCTAGCGGGGATAGATGAGCAGTTCTAC. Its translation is CASSLILAGIDEQFY.

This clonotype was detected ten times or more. CDR3 sequence reads: CASSAGLAASYNEQFF. The CDR3 nucleotides read TGTGCCAGCAGCGCGGGACTAGCGGCCTCCTACAATGAGCAGTTCTTC. The chain joins TRBV5-4 to TRBJ2-1; 11 nucleotides match TRBD2. CDR1 SGHNT and CDR2 YYREEE come from the germline V gene (reference sequence). Trimming removed 4 bases from V and 0 bases from J; junction bases left unmatched: 3. CDR3 size: 16 residues.

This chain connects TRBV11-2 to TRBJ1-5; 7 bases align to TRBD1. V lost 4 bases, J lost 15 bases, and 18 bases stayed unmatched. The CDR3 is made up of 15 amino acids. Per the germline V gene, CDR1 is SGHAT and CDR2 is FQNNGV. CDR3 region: CASSSTTGSNQTRHF. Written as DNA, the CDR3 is TGTGCCAGCAGCTCTACGACAGGGAGCAATCAGACCCGGCATTTT.

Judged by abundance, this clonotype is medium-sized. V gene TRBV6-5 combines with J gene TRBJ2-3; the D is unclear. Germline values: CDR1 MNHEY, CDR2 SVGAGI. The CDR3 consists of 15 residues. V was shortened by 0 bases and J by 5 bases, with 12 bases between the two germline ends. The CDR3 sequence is CASSYSGGLGDTQYF. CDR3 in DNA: TGTGCCAGCAGTTACTCCGGCGGCCTCGGAGATACGCAGTATTTT.

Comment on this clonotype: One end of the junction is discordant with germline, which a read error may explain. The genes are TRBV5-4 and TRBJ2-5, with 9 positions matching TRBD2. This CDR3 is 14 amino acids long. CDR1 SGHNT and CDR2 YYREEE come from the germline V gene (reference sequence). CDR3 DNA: TGTGCCAACAGCGTAATGACTAGCGGAGGGACCCAGTACTTC. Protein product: CANSVMTSGGTQYF.

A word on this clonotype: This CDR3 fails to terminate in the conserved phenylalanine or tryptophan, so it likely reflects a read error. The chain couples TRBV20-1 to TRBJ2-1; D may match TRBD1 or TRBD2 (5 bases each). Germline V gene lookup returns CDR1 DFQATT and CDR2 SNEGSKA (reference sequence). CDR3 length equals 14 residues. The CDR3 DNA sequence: TGCAGTGATAGAGATCTGGGGGATTACAATGAGCAGTTCATC. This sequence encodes CSDRDLGDYNEQFI.

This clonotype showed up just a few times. For the CDR3, the DNA is TGTGCCAGCAGCTTGTATCCGGGAAGGACTCGGAGGGAGACCCAGTACTTC. Translated, it gives CASSLYPGRTRRETQYF. The chain carries TRBV11-1 and TRBJ2-5, with D possibly TRBD2 on 5 matching bases. In germline, CDR1 is SGHAT, CDR2 FQDESV (reference sequence). The CDR3 length is 17 residues. The ends were cut back, 3 bases at V and 5 bases at J, with 22 bases in the middle. The complete variable domain, with remaining parts taken from reference TRBV11-1 and TRBJ2-5, reads EAEVAQSPRYKITEKSQAVAFWCDPISGHATLYWYRQILGQGPELLVQFQDESVVDDSQLPKDRFSAERLKGVDSTLKIQPAELGDSAMYLCASSLYPGRTRRETQYFGPGTRLLVL.

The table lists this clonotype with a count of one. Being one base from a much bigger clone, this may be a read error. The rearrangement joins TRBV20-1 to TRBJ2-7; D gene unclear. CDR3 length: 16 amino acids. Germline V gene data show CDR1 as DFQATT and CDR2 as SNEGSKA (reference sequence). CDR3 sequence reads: CSVRPPHMGSSYEQYF. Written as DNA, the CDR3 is TGCAGTGTTAGACCCCCCCACATGGGAAGCTCCTACGAGCAGTACTTC.

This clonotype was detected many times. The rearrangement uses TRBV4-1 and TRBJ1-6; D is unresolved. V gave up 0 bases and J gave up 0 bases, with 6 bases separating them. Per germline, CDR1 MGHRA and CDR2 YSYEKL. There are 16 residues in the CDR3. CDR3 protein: CASSQDWGSYNSPLHF. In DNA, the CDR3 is TGCGCCAGCAGCCAAGACTGGGGCTCCTATAATTCACCCCTCCACTTT.

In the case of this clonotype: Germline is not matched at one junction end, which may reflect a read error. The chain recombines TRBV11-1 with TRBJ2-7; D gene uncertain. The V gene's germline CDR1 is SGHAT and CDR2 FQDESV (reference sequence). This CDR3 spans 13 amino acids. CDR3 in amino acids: CASSFTAAYGQYF. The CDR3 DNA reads TGTGCCAGCAGCTTTACTGCAGCCTACGGGCAGTACTTC.

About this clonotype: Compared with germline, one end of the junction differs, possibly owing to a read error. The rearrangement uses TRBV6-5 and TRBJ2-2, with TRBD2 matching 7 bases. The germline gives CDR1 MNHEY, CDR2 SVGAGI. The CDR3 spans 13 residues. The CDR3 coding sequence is TGTGCCAGCAGTTACCCCCAGAGCGGGGAGTTGTTTTTT. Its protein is CASSYPQSGELFF.

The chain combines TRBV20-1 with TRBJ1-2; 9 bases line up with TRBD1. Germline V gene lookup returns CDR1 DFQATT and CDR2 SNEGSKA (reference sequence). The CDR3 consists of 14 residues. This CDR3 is CNVRRTGARDGYTF. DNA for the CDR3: TGCAATGTTAGACGGACAGGGGCAAGGGATGGCTACACCTTC.

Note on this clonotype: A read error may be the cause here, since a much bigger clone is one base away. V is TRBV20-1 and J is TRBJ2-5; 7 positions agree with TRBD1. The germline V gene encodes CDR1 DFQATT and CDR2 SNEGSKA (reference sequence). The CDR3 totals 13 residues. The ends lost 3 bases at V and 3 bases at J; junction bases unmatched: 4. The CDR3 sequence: CSASLGTEETQYF. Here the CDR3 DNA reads TGCAGTGCTAGCCTCGGGACAGAAGAGACCCAGTACTTC.

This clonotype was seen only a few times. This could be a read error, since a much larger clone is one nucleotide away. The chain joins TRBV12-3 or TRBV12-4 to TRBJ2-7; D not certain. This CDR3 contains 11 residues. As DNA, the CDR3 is TGTGCCAACAGTTTACGGGACGAGCAGTACTTC. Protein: CANSLRDEQYF.

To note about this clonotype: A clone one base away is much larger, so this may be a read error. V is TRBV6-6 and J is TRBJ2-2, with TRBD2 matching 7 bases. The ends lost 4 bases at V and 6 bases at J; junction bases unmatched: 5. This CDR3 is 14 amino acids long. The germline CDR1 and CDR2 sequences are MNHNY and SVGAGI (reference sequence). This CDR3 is CASSCAAGAGELFF. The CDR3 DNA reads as TGTGCCAGCAGTTGCGCGGCGGGAGCCGGGGAGCTGTTTTTT.